The rows below give T cell receptor beta chains drawn from one sample of a study of blood T cell repertoires in COVID-19. The data were produced by immunoSEQ multiplex PCR, yet TCRdb's version contains in-frame clones alone and is incomplete. This sample yields around 100,000 clones, of which more than 85% are seen a single time; about 1.9% belongs to the top ten. Input material: peripheral blood. These receptors were obtained from a man aged 50 or older with active COVID-19. Both conserved end residues are part of each CDR3. Each record gives: V gene, clone size, J gene, D gene, CDR3 DNA, CDR3 protein. A D gene is named only where the DNA matches it firmly. Clone size is given for some rows only: seen once, a few or many times, or a class if the clone is expanded.

v_call: TRBV18; clone_size: -; j_call: TRBJ1-4; d_call: TRBD1; cdr3_nt: TGTGCCAGCTCAACACGACAGGGCCCCGAAAAACTGTTTTTT; cdr3_aa: CASSTRQGPEKLFF
v_call: TRBV11-3; clone_size: -; j_call: TRBJ2-3; d_call: -; cdr3_nt: TGTGCCAGCAGCTTGGCTTGGGGGGATAGCACAGATACGCAGTATTTT; cdr3_aa: CASSLAWGDSTDTQYF
v_call: TRBV12-3/TRBV12-4; clone_size: -; j_call: TRBJ2-1; d_call: -; cdr3_nt: TGTGCCAGCAGTTTGGGAGGATTCAATGAGCAGTTCTTC; cdr3_aa: CASSLGGFNEQFF
v_call: TRBV30; clone_size: once; j_call: TRBJ1-5; d_call: -; cdr3_nt: TGTGCCTGGAGTGGCGACCCTTCGGGTCAGCCCCAGCATTTT; cdr3_aa: CAWSGDPSGQPQHF
v_call: TRBV2; clone_size: -; j_call: TRBJ2-1; d_call: -; cdr3_nt: TGTGCCAGCAGTGTACGGAGCTCCTACAATGAGCAGTTCTTC; cdr3_aa: CASSVRSSYNEQFF
v_call: TRBV9; clone_size: few; j_call: TRBJ1-1; d_call: -; cdr3_nt: TGTGCCAGCAGTGGGGATCAAACAGGGTGGGGGACTGAAGCTTTCTTT; cdr3_aa: CASSGDQTGWGTEAFF
v_call: TRBV9; clone_size: -; j_call: TRBJ2-3; d_call: -; cdr3_nt: TGTGCCAGCAGCATACCCGGGGATACGCAGTATTTT; cdr3_aa: CASSIPGDTQYF
v_call: TRBV11-2; clone_size: -; j_call: TRBJ2-1; d_call: -; cdr3_nt: TGTGCCAGCAGCTTAGTTGTTAATGGCGAGCAGTTCTTC; cdr3_aa: CASSLVVNGEQFF
v_call: TRBV3-1/TRBV3-2; clone_size: once; j_call: TRBJ2-1; d_call: -; cdr3_nt: TGTGCCAGCAGCGGCCGACTGGAATCCCAGTTCTTC; cdr3_aa: CASSGRLESQFF
v_call: TRBV6-6; clone_size: -; j_call: TRBJ2-4; d_call: -; cdr3_nt: TGTGCCAGCAGCCCCCCCGGGGAAGGCATTCAGTACTTC; cdr3_aa: CASSPPGEGIQYF
v_call: TRBV28; clone_size: -; j_call: TRBJ2-5; d_call: TRBD2; cdr3_nt: TGTGCCAGCAGTTCTGGCGGGGGTAAAGAGACCCAGTACTTC; cdr3_aa: CASSSGGGKETQYF
v_call: TRBV5-4; clone_size: -; j_call: TRBJ1-6; d_call: TRBD1; cdr3_nt: TGTGCCAGCAGCTTGGTGGCAGGGGGCGAGGGCGGTTCACCCCTCCACTTT; cdr3_aa: CASSLVAGGEGGSPLHF
v_call: TRBV20-1; clone_size: -; j_call: TRBJ2-4; d_call: -; cdr3_nt: TGCAGTGCTAGAGGCTCGGGGGACCGGTACTTC; cdr3_aa: CSARGSGDRYF
v_call: TRBV4-2; clone_size: -; j_call: TRBJ2-1; d_call: -; cdr3_nt: TGTGCCAGCAGCCACTCAGGGGGGAGCTCCTACAATGAGCAGTTCTTC; cdr3_aa: CASSHSGGSSYNEQFF
v_call: TRBV5-1; clone_size: -; j_call: TRBJ1-6; d_call: TRBD1; cdr3_nt: TGCGCCAGCAGTCGGACAGGGGTCGTAGGATCACCCCTCCACTTT; cdr3_aa: CASSRTGVVGSPLHF
v_call: TRBV5-4; clone_size: -; j_call: TRBJ1-3; d_call: -; cdr3_nt: TGTGCCAGCAGCCTTGGAGGGGCAGAGCTCTCTGGAAACACCATATATTTT; cdr3_aa: CASSLGGAELSGNTIYF